One and the same sample provided the 19 T cell receptor beta chains below, sequenced in a study of cytomegalovirus exposure and HLA in healthy donors. Amplification used 60 Vbeta primers and 13 Jbeta primers. Clones were read by immunoSEQ multiplex PCR, and TCRdb kept only the in-frame ones, dropping some. The sample yields 150,000 to 190,000 clones, around 75% seen once. Sequencing input: PBMCs. The receptors stem from a man in his late teens or twenties in good health and CMV-seronegative.

J is TRBJ2-3 and V is TRBV6-5, with 13 nucleotides matching TRBD2. Germline V gene data show CDR1 as MNHEY and CDR2 as SVGAGI. The CDR3 contains 13 residues. J lost 4 bases, V lost 9 bases, and 1 base had no gene match. The chain's CDR3 is CARGLAGADTQYF. In nucleotides, the CDR3 is TGTGCCAGAGGACTAGCGGGAGCAGATACGCAGTATTTT.

The chain is built from TRBV11-2 and TRBJ2-5, with D tentatively TRBD1 (5 bases). Germline loops: CDR1 SGHAT, CDR2 FQNNGV. The CDR3 contains 15 residues. The V and J ends lost 4 bases and 4 bases respectively, with 16 bases between them. CDR3 nucleotides: TGTGCCAGCAGCTGGGTGGACACCCATGGAGAGACCCAGTACTTC. Protein product: CASSWVDTHGETQYF.

V usage is TRBV19 and J usage is TRBJ2-3; 7 nucleotides align to TRBD2. Germline V CDR1 and CDR2: LNHDA, SQIVND (reference sequence). Unmatched junction bases numbered 6, after V lost 1 base and J lost 2 bases. There are 16 residues in the CDR3. The CDR3 bases are TGTGCCAGTAGTATAGGGCTAGCGGATCTCACAGATACGCAGTATTTT. Its protein is CASSIGLADLTDTQYF.

There are a few counts of this clone. CDR3 DNA: TGCGCCAGCAGCTACCCAGCGGGAGGGGTGGAGACCCAGTACTTC. This translates into CASSYPAGGVETQYF. This chain uses TRBV5-1 with TRBJ2-5; 10 nucleotides align to TRBD2. Germline CDR1 is SGHRS and CDR2 is YFSETQ. V lost 3 bases and J lost 5; bases outside the gene matches: 7. The CDR3 runs to 15 residues.

The chain couples TRBV4-3 to TRBJ2-7, with D perhaps TRBD1 (6 bases). The germline gives CDR1 LGHNA, CDR2 YSLEER. The CDR3 totals 14 residues. Trimming pared 3 bases from V and 4 bases from J, leaving 13 bases between. The CDR3 sequence is CASSQKQGPYEQYF. CDR3 in DNA: TGCGCCAGCAGCCAGAAACAGGGCCCTTACGAGCAGTACTTC.

The chain carries TRBV9 and TRBJ2-2; 7 nucleotides align to TRBD1. The CDR3 extends over 16 amino acids. Germline V gene data show CDR1 as SGDLS and CDR2 as YYNGEE. Trimming removed 8 bases from V and 3 bases from J; junction bases left unmatched: 13. For the CDR3, the DNA is TGTGCCAGTGGACCGACCGGGACAGCCTACACCGGGGAGCTGTTTTTT. It translates to CASGPTGTAYTGELFF. Full variable domain (missing parts from reference TRBV9 and TRBJ2-2): DSGVTQTPKHLITATGQRVTLRCSPRSGDLSVYWYQQSLDQGLQFLIQYYNGEERAKGNILERFSAQQFPDLHSELNLSSLELGDSALYFCASGPTGTAYTGELFFGEGSRLTVL.

The chain uses TRBV19 and TRBJ2-6; the D gene is possibly TRBD2 (5 bases). CDR1 and CDR2 (germline): LNHDA, SQIVND (reference sequence). The CDR3 runs to 14 residues. Trimming stripped 6 bases from V and 4 bases from J, with 10 bases between. This chain's CDR3 is CASSETGGANVLTF. The CDR3, as DNA: TGTGCCAGTAGCGAAACGGGGGGGGCCAACGTCCTGACTTTC.

This sequence joins TRBV29-1 and TRBJ2-5; a possible D gene is TRBD1 (5 bases). Germline CDR1 is SQVTM and CDR2 is ANQGSEA. Trimming shortened V by 5 bases and J by 5 bases, and 9 bases separated the two germline ends. The CDR3 is made up of 11 amino acids. The CDR3 here is CSVPRGETQYF. The CDR3 DNA reads as TGCAGCGTTCCTAGGGGCGAGACCCAGTACTTC.

The rearrangement joins TRBV19 to TRBJ2-1; tentatively, D is TRBD2 (6 bases). CDR3 length: 12 amino acids. The V end lost 11 bases, the J end lost 10 bases, and 18 bases lay between the germline ends. Per germline, CDR1 LNHDA and CDR2 SQIVND (reference sequence). CDR3 protein: CAVRTGVGEQFF. The CDR3 nucleotides are TGTGCCGTAAGGACGGGGGTTGGGGAGCAGTTCTTC.

This clone was observed a single time. The chain is built from TRBV29-1 and TRBJ1-1; 10 nucleotides match TRBD1. CDR3 length: 16 residues. V trimming: 7 bases; J trimming: 2 bases; junction bases outside the gene matches: 13. Germline-derived CDR1 and CDR2 are SQVTM and ANQGSEA. CDR3 loop: CSAVAGTGVLNTEAFF. The CDR3 coding sequence is TGCAGCGCCGTAGCCGGGACAGGGGTTCTAAACACTGAAGCTTTCTTT.

The chain carries TRBV5-4 and TRBJ2-7; 10 bases are a match to TRBD2. The junction had 7 bases not matched to a gene; V was cut back by 4 bases and J by 3 bases. The CDR3 has 15 amino acids. The germline gives CDR1 SGHNT, CDR2 YYREEE (reference sequence). CDR3 protein: CASSPRTSGDYEQYF. The DNA of the CDR3 is TGTGCCAGCAGCCCCCGGACTAGCGGAGACTACGAGCAGTACTTC.

V and J are TRBV7-2 and TRBJ2-3; TRBD1 matches 8 bases. Losses at the gene ends were 5 bases for V and 7 bases for J; bases not matched to a gene: 11. There are 15 residues in the CDR3. Germline values: CDR1 SGHTA, CDR2 FQGNSA. The CDR3 spells CASSPTGGYPNTQYF. The CDR3 DNA reads TGTGCCAGCAGCCCTACAGGGGGGTACCCGAATACGCAGTATTTT.

V is TRBV27 and J is TRBJ1-1; D call uncertain. CDR1 is MNHEY, CDR2 SMNVEV, per germline (reference sequence). This CDR3 has 13 amino acids. V was pared by 2 bases and J by 1 base, with 5 bases between. The CDR3 sequence: CASSLTRNTEAFF. The CDR3 DNA reads as TGTGCCAGCAGTTTAACCAGGAACACTGAAGCTTTCTTT.

The V gene is TRBV27, the J gene TRBJ2-1, with TRBD1 as a possible D gene (5 bases). Trimming left V 2 bases short and J 3 bases short, with 8 bases between. The germline CDR1 and CDR2 sequences are MNHEY and SMNVEV (reference sequence). The CDR3 runs 14 residues. The CDR3 DNA follows: TGTGCCAGCAGTTTACAGGGCTACTACAATGAGCAGTTCTTC. Protein product: CASSLQGYYNEQFF.

The rearrangement joins TRBV14 to TRBJ1-2; D is uncertain. V lost 1 base, J lost 4 bases, and 10 bases lay in between. Germline V gene sequence: CDR1 SGHDN, CDR2 FVKESK. The CDR3 sequence is 14 residues long. The CDR3 nucleotides read TGTGCCAGCAGCCAAGGATGGGCCCCCTATGGCTACACCTTC. Translating it yields CASSQGWAPYGYTF. The whole variable domain, filled in from reference TRBV14 and TRBJ1-2, reads EAGVTQFPSHSVIEKGQTVTLRCDPISGHDNLYWYRRVMGKEIKFLLHFVKESKQDESGMPNNRFLAERTGGTYSTLKVQPAELEDSGVYFCASSQGWAPYGYTFGSGTRLTVV.

The chain is built from TRBV11-2 and TRBJ2-7, with D unclear. The germline gives CDR1 SGHAT, CDR2 FQNNGV. The CDR3 has 11 residues. Trimming left V 4 bases short and J 3 bases short, with 4 bases between. The CDR3 DNA follows: TGTGCCAGCAGCTCGGGCTACGAGCAGTACTTC. It encodes CASSSGYEQYF.

This clone was detected only a few times. This chain links TRBV5-5 with TRBJ2-5; tentative D call: TRBD1 (5 bases). The CDR3 sequence is 13 residues long. Germline V gene lookup returns CDR1 SGHKS and CDR2 YYEKEE (reference sequence). Trimming removed 1 base from V and 4 bases from J, with 8 bases in between. In nucleotides, the CDR3 is TGTGCCAGCAGCTTGCTAGACAGAGAGACCCAGTACTTC. Residues: CASSLLDRETQYF.

The V and J genes are TRBV27 and TRBJ2-3; D remains unclear. Germline CDR1 and CDR2: MNHEY and SMNVEV (reference sequence). CDR3 length: 15 amino acids. Deletions cut 8 bases from V and 4 bases from J, with 19 bases between. CDR3 DNA sequence: TGTGCCAGCCTACGTACTGGTTACCTGCCAGATACGCAGTATTTT. Protein sequence: CASLRTGYLPDTQYF.

The J gene is TRBJ1-2, the V gene TRBV19; TRBD1 matches at 9 bases. J lost 3 bases, V lost 6 bases, and 2 bases had no gene match. CDR3 length: 13 amino acids. CDR1 LNHDA and CDR2 SQIVND come from the germline V gene (reference sequence). This CDR3 is CASRGTGYYGYTF. In DNA form, the CDR3 reads TGTGCCAGTAGGGGGACAGGGTACTATGGCTACACCTTC.